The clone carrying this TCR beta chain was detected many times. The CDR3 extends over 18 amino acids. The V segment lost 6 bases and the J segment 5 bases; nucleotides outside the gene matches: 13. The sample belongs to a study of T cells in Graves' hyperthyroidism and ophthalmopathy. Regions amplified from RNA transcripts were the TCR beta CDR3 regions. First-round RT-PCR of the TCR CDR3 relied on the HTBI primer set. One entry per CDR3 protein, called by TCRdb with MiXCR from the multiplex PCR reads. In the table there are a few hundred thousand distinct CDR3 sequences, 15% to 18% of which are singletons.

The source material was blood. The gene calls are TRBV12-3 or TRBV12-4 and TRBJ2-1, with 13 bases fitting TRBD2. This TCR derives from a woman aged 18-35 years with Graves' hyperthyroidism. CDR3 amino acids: CASSTRRLAGGHHNEQFF. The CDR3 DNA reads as TGTGCCAGCAGCACACGTAGACTAGCGGGGGGCCACCACAATGAGCAGTTCTTC.